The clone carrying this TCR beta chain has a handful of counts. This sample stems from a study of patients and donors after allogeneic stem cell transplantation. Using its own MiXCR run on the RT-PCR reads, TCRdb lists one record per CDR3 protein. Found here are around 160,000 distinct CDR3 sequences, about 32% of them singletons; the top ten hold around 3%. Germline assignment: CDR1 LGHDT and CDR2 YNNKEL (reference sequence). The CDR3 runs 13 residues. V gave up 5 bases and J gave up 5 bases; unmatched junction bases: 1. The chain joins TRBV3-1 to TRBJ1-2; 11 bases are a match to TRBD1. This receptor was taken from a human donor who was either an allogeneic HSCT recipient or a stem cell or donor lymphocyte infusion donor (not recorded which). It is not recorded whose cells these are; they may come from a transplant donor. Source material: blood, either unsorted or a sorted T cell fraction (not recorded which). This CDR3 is CASSGTGGYGYTF. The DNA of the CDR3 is TGTGCCAGCAGCGGGACAGGGGGTTATGGCTACACCTTC.